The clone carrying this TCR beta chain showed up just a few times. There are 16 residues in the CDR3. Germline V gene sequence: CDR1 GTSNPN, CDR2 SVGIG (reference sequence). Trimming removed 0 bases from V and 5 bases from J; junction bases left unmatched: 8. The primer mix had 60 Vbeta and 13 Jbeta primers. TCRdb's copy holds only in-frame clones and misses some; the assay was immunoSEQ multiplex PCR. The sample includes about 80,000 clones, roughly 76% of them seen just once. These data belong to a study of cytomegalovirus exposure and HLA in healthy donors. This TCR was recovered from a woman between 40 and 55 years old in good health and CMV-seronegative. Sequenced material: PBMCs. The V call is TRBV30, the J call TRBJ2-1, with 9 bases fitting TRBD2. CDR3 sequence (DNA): TGTGCCTGGAGTGTACTTGGACTAGCGTATCACAATGAGCAGTTCTTC. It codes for CAWSVLGLAYHNEQFF.